The 26 T cell receptor beta chains reported below all come from one sample, sequenced in a study of Ad26.COV2.S vaccination and SARS-CoV-2 variants. Treatment reported: around 19 received Ad26.COV2.S at low or high dose, single or two shots; roughly five received placebo; per-sample allocation not given. Collection of the samples took place on day 63 after the first injection of vaccine or placebo. Sequencing used immunoSEQ multiplex PCR; TCRdb keeps in-frame clones, though not all of them. The sample contains roughly 500,000 clones, roughly 89% of which appear only once. The source was peripheral blood, collected in a trial of Ad26.COV2.S vaccine versus placebo. These receptors were taken from a person between 18 and 59 years old who received the Ad26.COV2.S COVID-19 vaccine or a placebo.

The V and J genes are TRBV7-6 and TRBJ2-1; TRBD2 might be the D (6 bases). Trimming took 5 bases from V and 2 from J, leaving 13 bases between them. CDR1 and CDR2 (germline): SGHVS, FNYEAQ. This CDR3 has 15 residues. The DNA of the CDR3 is TGTGCCAGCAGCAAAAGCGGGCCAACCTACAATGAGCAGTTCTTC. It yields the protein CASSKSGPTYNEQFF.

V and J are TRBV19 and TRBJ2-3; D is unclear. The length of the CDR3 is 14 residues. Germline V CDR1 and CDR2: LNHDA, SQIVND (reference sequence). V was trimmed by 3 bases and J by 4 bases, leaving 11 bases between them. This chain's CDR3 is CASSIQANPDTQYF. In DNA form, the CDR3 reads TGTGCCAGTAGTATTCAGGCTAATCCAGATACGCAGTATTTT. The variable domain in full, with the rest retrieved from reference TRBV19 and TRBJ2-3, is DGGITQSPKYLFRKEGQNVTLSCEQNLNHDAMYWYRQDPGQGLRLIYYSQIVNDFQKGDIAEGYSVSREKKESFPLTVTSAQKNPTAFYLCASSIQANPDTQYFGPGTRLTVL.

The V and J genes are TRBV5-1 and TRBJ2-1; 13 bases line up with TRBD2. After removal of 4 bases from V and 6 bases from J, the junction contained 4 bases not matched to a gene. Germline V gene data show CDR1 as SGHRS and CDR2 as YFSETQ. The CDR3 loop spans 15 amino acids. CDR3 amino acids: CASSVGTSGANEQFF. The CDR3 coding sequence is TGCGCCAGCAGCGTCGGGACTAGCGGGGCCAATGAGCAGTTCTTC.

V is TRBV5-1 and J is TRBJ2-2; 11 nucleotides agree with TRBD2. Germline V lookup: CDR1 SGHRS, CDR2 YFSETQ. V gave up 4 bases and J gave up 0 bases; unmatched junction bases: 5. CDR3 length equals 17 residues. CDR3 protein: CASSRGLAVSNTGELFF. The CDR3 DNA sequence: TGCGCCAGCAGCAGGGGACTAGCGGTCTCGAACACCGGGGAGCTGTTTTTT.

V and J are TRBV27 and TRBJ2-5; 10 nucleotides match TRBD2. J was trimmed by 4 bases and V by 5 bases; bases with no gene match: 10. Germline assignment: CDR1 MNHEY and CDR2 SMNVEV (reference sequence). The CDR3 has 16 residues. The CDR3 DNA is TGTGCCAGCAGTGCCCGTTGGAGCGGGAGGGGAGAGACCCAGTACTTC. It is translated as CASSARWSGRGETQYF.

The CDR3 bases are TGTGCCAGCAGTTTACGACAGGGGGAGATAACCGGGGAGCTGTTTTTT. It is translated as CASSLRQGEITGELFF. V usage is TRBV28 and J usage is TRBJ2-2; the match to TRBD1 covers 9 bases. The V and J ends lost 2 bases and 5 bases, in that order; junction bases with no gene match: 6. CDR3 size: 16 residues. The V gene's germline CDR1 is MDHEN and CDR2 SYDVKM.

This chain uses TRBV19 with TRBJ2-7; D may match TRBD1 or TRBD2 (5 bases each). CDR3 length: 15 residues. Per germline, CDR1 LNHDA and CDR2 SQIVND (reference sequence). Trimming pared 4 bases from V and 2 bases from J, leaving 15 bases between. The CDR3 DNA reads as TGTGCCAGTAGTAACCTTGGGGGAAACCCCTACGAGCAGTACTTC. This sequence encodes CASSNLGGNPYEQYF.

V usage is TRBV2 and J usage is TRBJ2-7; D is perhaps TRBD1 or TRBD2 (6 bases each). Germline CDR1 SNHLY, CDR2 FYNNEI. The length of the CDR3 is 13 residues. Trimming took off 8 bases at V and 3 bases at J, with 14 bases between the two ends. CDR3 sequence reads: CASGGRFGYEQYF. CDR3 nucleotide sequence: TGTGCCAGCGGGGGGCGCTTCGGCTACGAGCAGTACTTC.

The rearrangement joins TRBV28 to TRBJ1-4; D possibly corresponds to TRBD1 (6 bases). The CDR3 spans 13 residues. Germline CDR1 MDHEN, CDR2 SYDVKM. Trimming stripped 11 bases from V and 11 bases from J, with 21 bases between. The CDR3 region has the DNA TGTGCCGTACCAGGGGTAGGCAGGAGCAAACTGTTTTTT. This codes for CAVPGVGRSKLFF.

The chain combines TRBV4-2 with TRBJ2-2; unclear D gene. Trimming removed 1 base at V and 4 bases at J, with 1 base between. Germline V CDR1 and CDR2: LGHNA, YNFKEQ. The CDR3 spans 12 residues. DNA of the CDR3: TGTGCCAGCAGCCAAGCCACCGGGGAGCTGTTTTTT. This codes for CASSQATGELFF.

The V gene is TRBV7-2, the J gene TRBJ1-5; TRBD1 might be the D (6 bases). Trimming took off 2 bases at V and 6 bases at J, with 17 bases between the two ends. Germline V CDR1 and CDR2: SGHTA, FQGNSA. The CDR3 totals 16 residues. The CDR3 DNA reads TGTGCCAGCAGCTTATCGGGAACACAGGGATTTCAGCCCCAGCATTTT. Its translation: CASSLSGTQGFQPQHF.

The table lists this clone with a count of one. The chain uses TRBV29-1 and TRBJ2-7; 12 bases agree with TRBD1. V was clipped by 4 bases and J by 4 bases; unmatched bases: 20. CDR1 SQVTM and CDR2 ANQGSEA come from the germline V gene. This CDR3 has 19 residues. CDR3 in amino acids: CSVVPRLGTGGLLGYEQYF. CDR3 DNA sequence: TGCAGCGTTGTTCCCCGCCTCGGGACAGGGGGCCTTTTAGGTTACGAGCAGTACTTC.

About this clone: At the DNA level, this CDR3 is encoded by other sequences in the same sample as well. The rearrangement links TRBV20-1 to TRBJ1-1; D is ambiguous. The CDR3 loop spans 11 amino acids. V dropped 3 bases and J dropped 1 base, with 3 bases sitting between them. CDR1 and CDR2 from the germline V gene are DFQATT and SNEGSKA (reference sequence). Here the CDR3 DNA reads TGCAGTGCTAGTCGGAACACTGAAGCTTTCTTT. Amino acids: CSASRNTEAFF.

The chain has TRBV5-4 and TRBJ2-7; 11 nucleotides agree with TRBD2. V lost 0 bases, J lost 7 bases, and 3 bases stayed unmatched. The germline V gene encodes CDR1 SGHNT and CDR2 YYREEE (reference sequence). CDR3 length equals 14 residues. In nucleotides, the CDR3 is TGTGCCAGCAGCTTGGAACTAGCGGGAGTTGAGCAGTACTTC. Translation gives CASSLELAGVEQYF.

V usage is TRBV12-3 or TRBV12-4 and J usage is TRBJ2-7, with a possible D match to TRBD1 (5 bases). The CDR3 contains 13 residues. V was pared by 6 bases and J by 2 bases, with 11 bases between. The chain's CDR3 is CASSQGPTYEQYF. The CDR3 DNA sequence: TGTGCCAGCAGCCAGGGCCCCACCTACGAGCAGTACTTC.

CDR3 in amino acids: CASSLAGTPETQYF. In nucleotides, the CDR3 is TGTGCCAGCAGCTTAGCAGGGACCCCGGAGACCCAGTACTTC. The genes are TRBV11-1 and TRBJ2-5, with D possibly being TRBD1 or TRBD2 (5 bases each). Looked up from germline, CDR1 is SGHAT and CDR2 is FQDESV (reference sequence). V gave up 0 bases and J gave up 5 bases, with 10 bases separating them. The CDR3 consists of 14 residues.

This clone has a single count. The V and J genes are TRBV7-2 and TRBJ1-5, with D hard to call. The V and J ends lost 2 bases and 5 bases respectively, with 13 bases between them. The CDR3 has 15 amino acids. Looked up from germline, CDR1 is SGHTA and CDR2 is FQGNSA. The DNA for the CDR3 is TGTGCCAGCAGCTTAACCCACGGCGGGGATCAGCCCCAGCATTTT. Residues: CASSLTHGGDQPQHF.

The chain joins TRBV28 to TRBJ2-5; 10 bases map to TRBD1. This CDR3 contains 14 residues. In germline, CDR1 is MDHEN, CDR2 SYDVKM. V was clipped by 10 bases and J by 5 bases; unmatched bases: 10. CDR3 protein: CATGDRGRLETQYF. The CDR3 DNA reads TGTGCCACCGGAGACAGGGGGCGATTGGAGACCCAGTACTTC.

This chain joins TRBV29-1 and TRBJ1-1, with 7 nucleotides matching TRBD1. CDR3 length: 14 amino acids. Germline V gene data show CDR1 as SQVTM and CDR2 as ANQGSEA. Unmatched junction bases numbered 9, after V lost 7 bases and J lost 1 base. This chain's CDR3 is CSALWTGPNTEAFF. As DNA, the CDR3 is TGCAGCGCGCTCTGGACAGGACCGAACACTGAAGCTTTCTTT.

The genes are TRBV6-5 and TRBJ2-1; 7 bases agree with TRBD1. Trimming at V came to 0 bases and at J to 9 bases, leaving 11 bases not matched to a gene. Per germline, CDR1 MNHEY and CDR2 SVGAGI. The CDR3 length is 16 residues. CDR3 DNA: TGTGCCAGCAGTTACTCAACAGGGGCGCGGGCTAGTGAGCAGTTCTTC. The encoded protein is CASSYSTGARASEQFF.

The rearrangement uses TRBV28 and TRBJ1-1; D gene uncertain. Germline assignment: CDR1 MDHEN and CDR2 SYDVKM. The V end lost 6 bases, the J end lost 4 bases, and 18 bases lay between the germline ends. The CDR3 runs to 15 residues. CDR3 sequence reads: CASSPWTGSGTEAFF. In DNA, the CDR3 is TGTGCCAGCAGCCCCTGGACGGGGTCCGGCACTGAAGCTTTCTTT.

The chain carries TRBV19 and TRBJ1-4; possible D gene TRBD1, 5 bases. V shed 5 bases and J shed 10 bases, with 17 bases lying between them. CDR1 and CDR2 from the germline V gene are LNHDA and SQIVND (reference sequence). This CDR3 has 14 residues. The CDR3 protein is CASSGTQWLLKLFF. The CDR3 nucleotides read TGTGCCAGTAGTGGGACCCAATGGTTGCTAAAACTGTTTTTT.

The chain uses TRBV5-1 and TRBJ1-3, with no clear D. There are 17 residues in the CDR3. CDR1 and CDR2 from the germline V gene are SGHRS and YFSETQ. The V and J ends lost 0 bases and 0 bases respectively, with 13 bases between them. This CDR3 reads CASSLGASVGSGNTIYF. The CDR3 nucleotides are TGCGCCAGCAGCTTGGGAGCGAGCGTCGGCTCTGGAAACACCATATATTTT.

CDR3 DNA: TGTGCCAGTAGTAAGATAGCGGCTCCAAGCGGGAATGAGCAGTTCTTC. It is translated as CASSKIAAPSGNEQFF. This rearrangement joins TRBV19 to TRBJ2-1; D is possibly TRBD2 (6 bases). Germline V lookup: CDR1 LNHDA, CDR2 SQIVND (reference sequence). Trimming stripped 4 bases from V and 7 bases from J, with 20 bases between. CDR3 size: 16 residues.

The CDR3 region has the DNA TGTGCCCATGGTGCAGACTCTGGAAACACCATATATTTT. It yields the protein CAHGADSGNTIYF. J is TRBJ1-3 and V is TRBV30; D unclear. Germline V gene data show CDR1 as GTSNPN and CDR2 as SVGIG (reference sequence). Trimming pared 8 bases from V and 0 bases from J, leaving 11 bases between. The CDR3 is 13 amino acids.

V is TRBV15 and J is TRBJ1-3, with unresolved D. The CDR3 spans 13 residues. The germline CDR1 and CDR2 sequences are LNHNV and YYDKDF (reference sequence). Trimming shortened V by 7 bases and J by 3 bases, and 10 bases separated the two germline ends. CDR3 loop: CATKWGGGNTIYF. CDR3 nucleotide sequence: TGTGCCACCAAGTGGGGAGGTGGAAACACCATATATTTT.